This is a list of T cell receptor beta chains from one sample in a study of T-cell reconstitution after alpha-beta-depleted transplantation in children. Via MiXCR, TCRdb re-called the PCR reads, giving one row per CDR3 protein. The sample lists roughly 500,000 distinct CDR3 sequences, over 9.5% occurring once. This sample comprised PBMCs, obtained before TCRalphabeta/CD19-depleted stem cell transplant. The receptor set was obtained from a child aged 2 to 10 with inherited bone marrow failure, due to receive a stem cell transplant. CDR3s include the opening cysteine and the closing phenylalanine or tryptophan. Fields, in order: V gene, J gene, clone size, D gene, CDR3 DNA, CDR3 protein. The D gene is left open where the match is weak. Only some rows state a clone size, as once, few, many or a class for expanded clones.

TRBV30	TRBJ1-4	many	NA	NA	CAWGLGTGAFF
TRBV5-1	TRBJ1-1	many	NA	TGCGCCAGCAGCTTCGTTATCGGCCAGAGCACTGAAGCTTTCTTT	CASSFVIGQSTEAFF
TRBV12-3/TRBV12-4	TRBJ1-5	few	NA	TGTGCCAGCAGCTTTTTTAGCAATCAGCCCCAGCATTTT	CASSFFSNQPQHF
TRBV5-6	TRBJ2-2	NA	NA	TGTGCCATGAGCCTCGGGGTCCTCTCCGGGGAGCTGTTTTTT	CAMSLGVLSGELFF
TRBV20-1	TRBJ1-4	few	NA	TGCAGTGCTAGGGGGTTTTTTTTCGAAAAACTGTTTTTT	CSARGFFFEKLFF
TRBV6-5	TRBJ2-3	few	TRBD2	TGTGCCAGCAGTCTCGAGCGACTAGCGGGAGTGTTGGATACGCAGTATTTT	CASSLERLAGVLDTQYF
TRBV18	TRBJ1-2	few	NA	TGTGCCAGCTCACCACAACGGACAGCCCTCTATGGCTACACCTTC	CASSPQRTALYGYTF
TRBV27	TRBJ2-2	few	NA	TGTGCCAGCAGTTTCCGGGAGACGGTCGGGGAGCTGTTTTTT	CASSFRETVGELFF
TRBV27	TRBJ1-6	few	NA	TGTGCCAGCAGACAACAGGGTCAACTCTATAATTCACCCCTCCACTTT	CASRQQGQLYNSPLHF
TRBV7-2	TRBJ2-3	NA	TRBD2	TGTGCCAGCAGCCGTGGGGACTACGCAGATACGCAGTATTTT	CASSRGDYADTQYF
TRBV5-4	TRBJ2-5	few	NA	TGTGCCAGCAGCGGTGACACAGGGCCGGCCCAAGAGACCCAGTACTTC	CASSGDTGPAQETQYF
TRBV19	TRBJ1-5	NA	NA	TGTGCCAGTATGGAGGGGAGGCTTTTTGAGCCCCAGCATTTT	CASMEGRLFEPQHF
TRBV4-3	TRBJ2-1	NA	NA	TGCGCCAGCAGCCATCGACTCTACAATGAGCAGTTCTTC	CASSHRLYNEQFF
TRBV20-1	TRBJ2-5	few	NA	TGCAGTGCTAGGCCCCCTGGCTGGGGGGCGGAGACCCAGTACTTC	CSARPPGWGAETQYF
TRBV7-9	TRBJ2-7	few	NA	TGTGCCAGCAGCTCACCGGTGCTGGGCGACTATGGGGGCGAGCAGTACTTC	CASSSPVLGDYGGEQYF
TRBV3-1	TRBJ2-7	NA	TRBD1	TGTGCCAGCAGCCAAGAACAGGGGGTGAGTTACGAGCAGTACTTC	CASSQEQGVSYEQYF
TRBV20-1	TRBJ1-2	NA	NA	TGCAGTGCTGATGGTTCGCCAGCCGGCTATGGCTACACCTTC	CSADGSPAGYGYTF
TRBV29-1	TRBJ2-4	many	NA	TGCAGCGTTGAATACCTAGGGCTAGCCAAAAACATTCAGTACTTC	CSVEYLGLAKNIQYF
TRBV20-1	TRBJ2-2	many	TRBD1	TGCAGTGCTAATGGACAGGTATCGAACACCGGGGAGCTGTTTTTT	CSANGQVSNTGELFF
TRBV4-1	TRBJ2-5	many	TRBD1	TGCGCCAGCAGCCACCGGACAGGGGGAGGTGGAGAGACCCAGTACTTC	CASSHRTGGGGETQYF
TRBV2	TRBJ2-5	many	TRBD1	TGTGCCAGCAGTGAATTGGGACAGGGAATGCCTAAAGAGACCCAGTACTTC	CASSELGQGMPKETQYF
TRBV28	TRBJ1-5	many	TRBD1	TGTGCCAGCAGTTTCGCGGGACAGTTCAATCAGCCCCAGCATTTT	CASSFAGQFNQPQHF
TRBV5-4	TRBJ1-4	few	NA	TGTGCCAGCAGCGGGGGGGGTAGCGGAGAAAAACTGTTTTTT	CASSGGGSGEKLFF
TRBV18	TRBJ2-2	NA	NA	TGTGCCAGCTCACCAAACGGGGGGAACACCGGGGAGCTGTTTTTT	CASSPNGGNTGELFF
TRBV20-1	TRBJ2-7	many	NA	TGCAGTGCTAGAGATTGGGAAGCGCGGTACGAGCAGTACTTC	CSARDWEARYEQYF
TRBV4-3	TRBJ2-3	many	NA	TGCGCCAGCAGCCAAGTCAGGGACTTACCGCTTCGCACAGATACGCAGTATTTT	CASSQVRDLPLRTDTQYF
TRBV19	TRBJ1-2	NA	TRBD1	TGTGCCAGTAGTATGCCCGGGACAGGGGGCTACTATGGCTACACCTTC	CASSMPGTGGYYGYTF
TRBV4-1	TRBJ2-1	many	TRBD2	TGCGCCAGCAGCCAAGATGGGGGACTAGCGGGAGGGAGAAATGAGCAGTTCTTC	CASSQDGGLAGGRNEQFF
TRBV29-1	TRBJ2-7	many	TRBD2	TGCAGCGCCTCCGGACTAGCGGAGGCCCCCTACGAGCAGTACTTC	CSASGLAEAPYEQYF
TRBV29-1	TRBJ2-3	many	NA	TGCAGCGTTATTTATACAGATACGCAGTATTTT	CSVIYTDTQYF
TRBV20-1	TRBJ2-7	few	TRBD2	TGCAGTGCTTCCCTAGCGGGATTGGGAGAGCAGTACTTC	CSASLAGLGEQYF
TRBV6-2/TRBV6-3	TRBJ2-3	many	NA	TGTGCCAGCAGTTACCCCGGACTGGATTTGAGCACAGATACGCAGTATTTT	CASSYPGLDLSTDTQYF